This TCR beta chain was profiled in a study of PD-1 blockade in mismatch repair-deficient tumors. The overall study: Patients had approximately 11 mismatch repair-deficient cancer types, all previously treated and progressing.

As regards this clone: Its cognate antigen is unknown.

Overall study results and limits: Rapid post-treatment expansion, then contraction, generally preceding radiologic response, marked tumor-resident clones.

Measured with immunoSEQ multiplex PCR; TCRdb has only the in-frame clones, and not every one. In the table there are about 110,000 clones, 70% to 80% of which are singletons. All patients were mismatch repair deficient, assessed by either PCR or immunohistochemistry. A few pembrolizumab responders had their TCRs sequenced. The source was peripheral blood, collected 60 weeks after starting pembrolizumab. This TCR derives from an adult with mismatch repair-deficient cancer.

CDR3 nucleotides: TGTGCCAGCAGCCGGACGGATGACACCGGGGAGCTGTTTTTT. This codes for CASSRTDDTGELFF. The V and J genes are TRBV7-3 and TRBJ2-2; no firm D call. Germline V gene sequence: CDR1 SGHTA, CDR2 FQGTGA. V was cut by 5 bases and J by 3 bases, with 10 bases left in between. The CDR3 length is 14 residues.